The 17 T cell receptor beta chains in this list originate from one sample, sequenced in a study of control samples from healthy donors and cancer patients. Repertoires were generated with immunoSEQ multiplex PCR, while TCRdb's copy carries only in-frame clones and drops some. Here the sample spans approximately 180,000 clones, 75% to 95% being singletons. The sequenced material came from blood. The receptors originated from a woman aged 40-49 years in good health.

The chain is built from TRBV5-4 and TRBJ2-7; TRBD1 matches 9 bases. This CDR3 is built from 16 residues. After removal of 0 bases from V and 4 bases from J, the junction contained 8 bases not matched to a gene. CDR1 and CDR2 (germline): SGHNT, YYREEE (reference sequence). DNA for the CDR3: TGTGCCAGCAGCTTGGTCGGTGTGGGACAGGGTTACGAGCAGTACTTC. This codes for CASSLVGVGQGYEQYF.

V usage is TRBV5-1 and J usage is TRBJ2-3; 9 bases match TRBD2. After removal of 0 bases from V and 1 base from J, the junction contained 6 bases not matched to a gene. From germline, CDR1 is SGHRS and CDR2 YFSETQ. This CDR3 is built from 17 residues. The CDR3 loop is CASSLEPSGVGTDTQYF. The CDR3 DNA is TGCGCCAGCAGCTTGGAGCCTAGCGGGGTCGGCACAGATACGCAGTATTTT.

This clone was seen only once. J is TRBJ2-1 and V is TRBV25-1, with D tentatively TRBD1 (6 bases). The germline gives CDR1 MGHDK, CDR2 SYGVNS. Trimming pared 7 bases from V and 1 base from J, leaving 11 bases between. The CDR3 has 14 residues. This chain's CDR3 is CASNRDQSYNEQFF. Here the CDR3 DNA reads TGTGCCAGCAACAGGGACCAATCCTACAATGAGCAGTTCTTC.

The V and J genes are TRBV7-8 and TRBJ2-2; D is possibly TRBD2 (5 bases). The CDR3 spans 14 residues. In germline, CDR1 is SGHVS, CDR2 FQNEAQ. Trimming pared 7 bases from V and 4 bases from J, leaving 13 bases between. CDR3: CASTIGGGTGELFF. In nucleotides, the CDR3 is TGTGCCAGCACCATAGGCGGAGGCACCGGGGAGCTGTTTTTT.

The chain recombines TRBV12-3 or TRBV12-4 with TRBJ2-5; D might be TRBD1 or TRBD2, each matching 6 bases. V lost 6 bases and J 5 bases, leaving 13 bases between the germline ends. The CDR3 consists of 13 residues. This CDR3 reads CASSWGAAETQYF. In DNA form, the CDR3 reads TGTGCCAGCAGCTGGGGGGCCGCCGAGACCCAGTACTTC.

The chain carries TRBV5-1 and TRBJ1-4; 9 positions agree with TRBD1. The germline gives CDR1 SGHRS, CDR2 YFSETQ. This CDR3 has 13 amino acids. V lost 6 bases and J lost 4; bases outside the gene matches: 1. CDR3 nucleotides: TGCGCCAGCACGGGACAGGGTAATGAAAAACTGTTTTTT. Its translation is CASTGQGNEKLFF.

The chain uses TRBV7-2 and TRBJ1-2, with D possibly TRBD1 on 6 matching bases. Germline CDR1 SGHTA, CDR2 FQGNSA. Between the trimmed V and J ends, which lost 4 bases and 7 bases, there was a span of 16 bases. The CDR3 runs 14 residues. The CDR3 loop reads CASSSQLRGGGYTF. In DNA, the CDR3 is TGTGCCAGCAGCTCCCAACTTAGGGGGGGTGGCTACACCTTC. Filled out from reference TRBV7-2 and TRBJ1-2, the complete variable domain reads GAGVSQSPSNKVTEKGKDVELRCDPISGHTALYWYRQSLGQGLEFLIYFQGNSAPDKSGLPSDRFSAERTGGSVSTLTIQRTQQEDSAVYLCASSSQLRGGGYTFGSGTRLTVV.

The CDR3 DNA reads as TGCGCCAGCAGCTTGGTGGACCTTTCCCTGAACACTGAAGCTTTCTTT. It yields the protein CASSLVDLSLNTEAFF. The chain couples TRBV5-1 to TRBJ1-1, with D unresolved. The CDR3 runs to 16 residues. Germline CDR1 and CDR2: SGHRS and YFSETQ. Deletions cut 0 bases from V and 0 bases from J, with 12 bases between.

The chain couples TRBV6-5 to TRBJ1-2; no reliable D call. The CDR3 loop spans 14 amino acids. The V gene lost 6 bases and the J gene lost 8 bases, with 19 bases spanning the gap. Germline V gene data show CDR1 as MNHEY and CDR2 as SVGAGI. CDR3 sequence (DNA): TGTGCCAGCAGCTACACGTCATATATGGGGGGCTACACCTTC. Encoded protein: CASSYTSYMGGYTF.

This clone occurred once. The V gene is TRBV10-2, the J gene TRBJ1-2, with D unclear. CDR1 and CDR2 from the germline V gene are WSHSY and SAAADI. V gave up 0 bases and J gave up 4 bases, with 6 bases separating them. The CDR3 extends over 13 amino acids. CDR3 residues: CASSESRSYGYTF. CDR3 bases: TGCGCCAGCAGTGAGTCGCGGTCCTATGGCTACACCTTC.

In this sample, this clone turned up a few times. This rearrangement joins TRBV3-1 (or the pseudogene TRBV3-2) to TRBJ2-7; 11 bases are a match to TRBD1. CDR3 size: 16 residues. V lost 4 bases to trimming and J lost 6 bases; unmatched junction nucleotides: 11. Per the germline V gene, CDR1 is LGHDT and CDR2 is YNNKEL (reference sequence). CDR3 in DNA: TGTGCCAGCAGCCGCAAGGGCGGACAGGGGGCAAGCGAGCAGTACTTC. Its translation: CASSRKGGQGASEQYF.

The chain links TRBV7-9 to TRBJ2-5; a weak D match, TRBD2 (6 bases). Germline CDR1 is SEHNR and CDR2 is FQNEAQ (reference sequence). V was clipped by 5 bases and J by 4 bases, with 17 bases between them. The CDR3 sequence is 15 residues long. CDR3 region: CASSRKNEEGETQYF. In DNA form, the CDR3 reads TGTGCCAGCAGCCGAAAAAACGAGGAGGGAGAGACCCAGTACTTC.

V and J are TRBV4-1 and TRBJ2-6, with D perhaps given as TRBD1 or TRBD2 (5 bases each). This CDR3 spans 18 amino acids. CDR1 is MGHRA, CDR2 YSYEKL, per germline. Trimming took off 4 bases at V and 1 base at J, with 17 bases between the two ends. The CDR3 region has the DNA TGCGCCAGCAGCCCGACGGGCCAGGGCGGGTCTGGGGCCAACGTCCTGACTTTC. Its translation is CASSPTGQGGSGANVLTF.

The chain couples TRBV20-1 to TRBJ1-5, with D possibly being TRBD1 (6 bases). The CDR3 consists of 15 residues. V dropped 3 bases and J dropped 7 bases, with 19 bases sitting between them. The germline gives CDR1 DFQATT, CDR2 SNEGSKA (reference sequence). CDR3 loop: CSASRHSGGGQPQHF. In DNA form, the CDR3 reads TGCAGTGCTAGTCGTCATTCGGGGGGCGGGCAGCCCCAGCATTTT.

This clone was found once. The chain carries TRBV5-6 and TRBJ1-5, with D perhaps TRBD1 (6 bases). V was shortened by 2 bases and J by 5 bases, with 14 bases between the two germline ends. The CDR3 spans 15 residues. Germline V CDR1 and CDR2: SGHDT, YYEEEE. The CDR3 bases are TGTGCCAGCAGCTTTGGCCCAGGGGAAGATCAGCCCCAGCATTTT. It encodes CASSFGPGEDQPQHF.

V is TRBV4-1 and J is TRBJ1-2; 7 bases align to TRBD1. Per germline, CDR1 MGHRA and CDR2 YSYEKL. CDR3 size: 15 residues. V trimming: 3 bases; J trimming: 6 bases; junction bases outside the gene matches: 10. The CDR3 DNA follows: TGCGCCAGCAGCCAGGGGCAGGGGGGTGGTAATGGCTACACCTTC. It translates to CASSQGQGGGNGYTF.

The rearrangement joins TRBV5-4 to TRBJ2-3, with 10 nucleotides matching TRBD2. After removal of 5 bases from V and 4 bases from J, the junction contained 7 bases not matched to a gene. This CDR3 spans 15 amino acids. Germline CDR1 SGHNT, CDR2 YYREEE (reference sequence). The DNA for the CDR3 is TGTGCCAGCAGACCAGCGGGGGGGCCGTCAGATACGCAGTATTTT. This gives the protein CASRPAGGPSDTQYF.